Sequencing of this TCR beta chain was carried out in a study of blood T cell repertoires in COVID-19. This clone turned up a few times. Trimming removed 1 base from V and 6 bases from J, with 15 bases in between. In germline, CDR1 is LNHNV, CDR2 YYDKDF (reference sequence). This CDR3 has 16 residues. This table comes from immunoSEQ multiplex PCR, and its TCRdb copy is limited to in-frame clones, with some not included. The data hold around 170,000 clones, with under 90% observed a single time. The V gene is TRBV15, the J gene TRBJ2-2, with no clear D. The sample taken for sequencing was PBMCs or T cells enriched from blood (not recorded which). The receptor's source is a man aged 50 to 59 who had recovered from COVID-19. CDR3 loop: CATSRGSSMVAGELFF. CDR3 bases: TGTGCCACCAGCAGAGGGAGCAGTATGGTGGCCGGGGAGCTGTTTTTT.